One T cell receptor beta chain is described in this entry. Antigen: not known. This CDR3 has 15 residues. The germline CDR1 and CDR2 sequences are SGHTA and FQGNSA. V dropped 1 base and J dropped 2 bases, with 9 bases sitting between them. The repertoire was sequenced with immunoSEQ multiplex PCR; TCRdb's copy has only in-frame clones and lacks some. The data contain 56,000 or so clones, approximately 80% of them seen just once; the ten biggest clones take up around 4.3%. This sample stems from a study of OX40 agonist ivuxolimab in advanced cancers. Study information: It was permissible to have had prior anti-PD-1, anti-PD-L1 or anti-CTLA-4 therapy, and around 40% had some. Study-wide results and limits: Averaged across samples, CD8+ T cells carried more expanded clones than CD4+ did. The CD4+ and CD8+ T cells in the blood had expanded clonally by week 6 at 0.1 to 3.0 mg/kg. Still undetermined is the antigen specificity of the expanded peripheral T cells.

The sample here was CD4+ or CD8+ T cells sorted from blood, taken in a trial of the OX40 agonist ivuxolimab. This TCR came from an adult with an advanced solid tumor such as melanoma, head and neck, liver or kidney cancer. The J gene is TRBJ1-3, the V gene TRBV7-2; no clear D. The CDR3 region is CASSLVGSPGNTIYF. CDR3 coding DNA: TGTGCCAGCAGCTTAGTGGGGAGTCCTGGAAACACCATATATTTT.